This entry lists 14 T cell receptor beta chains sequenced from one sample in a study of patients and donors after allogeneic stem cell transplantation. TCRdb redid the calling of the RT-PCR reads with MiXCR, one entry per CDR3 protein. The sample includes roughly 880,000 distinct CDR3 sequences, about 20% of them seen just once. Source material: blood, either unsorted or a sorted T cell fraction (not recorded which). Source of these receptors: a human donor who was either an allogeneic HSCT recipient or a stem cell or donor lymphocyte infusion donor (not recorded which). It is not recorded whose cells these are; they may come from a transplant donor.

Only a few counts were recorded for this clonotype. The chain employs TRBV24-1 and TRBJ1-5; D might be TRBD1 (5 bases). Trimming pared 3 bases from V and 11 bases from J, leaving 19 bases between. The CDR3 covers 15 residues. Germline CDR1 KGHDR, CDR2 SFDVKD. Here the CDR3 reads CATSDIGTGHGAQHF. The CDR3 bases are TGTGCCACCAGTGATATAGGGACCGGCCATGGGGCCCAGCATTTT.

This clonotype was detected a few times. V usage is TRBV4-1 and J usage is TRBJ2-2; the D gene is possibly TRBD2 (6 bases). CDR3 size: 16 residues. From germline, CDR1 is MGHRA and CDR2 YSYEKL. V was shortened by 1 base and J by 5 bases, with 14 bases between the two germline ends. CDR3 in DNA: TGCGCCAGCAGCCAAGGTGGGGGGAGAGGGACCGGGGAGCTGTTTTTT. It codes for CASSQGGGRGTGELFF.

The rearrangement joins TRBV20-1 to TRBJ1-6, with D unresolved. V shed 1 base and J shed 3 bases, with 7 bases lying between them. The CDR3 length is 14 residues. The germline V gene has CDR1 DFQATT and CDR2 SNEGSKA (reference sequence). CDR3 nucleotide sequence: TGCAGTGCTAGAGGGCCGGGCTATAATTCACCCCTCCACTTT. This gives the protein CSARGPGYNSPLHF.

This rearrangement joins TRBV20-1 to TRBJ2-7; D uncertain. The CDR3 is 13 amino acids. The V end lost 4 bases, the J end lost 2 bases, and 12 bases lay between the germline ends. Looked up from germline, CDR1 is DFQATT and CDR2 is SNEGSKA (reference sequence). The CDR3 reads CSATNKTAYEQYF. The CDR3 bases are TGCAGTGCTACTAATAAAACCGCCTACGAGCAGTACTTC.

This clonotype was counted a few times. V and J are TRBV5-8 and TRBJ2-1, with D hard to call. The germline V gene encodes CDR1 SGHTS and CDR2 YDEGEE. The length of the CDR3 is 14 residues. V lost 4 bases, J lost 3 bases, and 11 bases lay in between. As DNA, the CDR3 is TGTGCCAGCAGCACGTGGCGGAGCTACAATGAGCAGTTCTTC. It codes for CASSTWRSYNEQFF.

The CDR3 nucleotides are TGTGCCAGCAGTCACCCGGAGAACACTGAAGCTTTCTTT. It encodes CASSHPENTEAFF. V gene TRBV2 combines with J gene TRBJ1-1, with unresolved D. The germline V and J ends were trimmed by 5 bases and 1 base, with 8 bases remaining between them. The CDR3 has 13 amino acids. Looked up from germline, CDR1 is SNHLY and CDR2 is FYNNEI.

This clonotype turned up a few times. V gene TRBV20-1 combines with J gene TRBJ1-2; TRBD1 matches at 11 bases. J gave up 8 bases and V 0 bases, and 14 bases lay outside the gene matches. Germline CDR1 and CDR2: DFQATT and SNEGSKA (reference sequence). The CDR3 contains 17 residues. The CDR3: CSARDLRAQGQGVGYTF. The CDR3 coding sequence is TGCAGTGCTAGAGATCTCCGGGCACAGGGACAGGGGGTCGGCTACACCTTC.

This clonotype was detected a few times. The rearrangement joins TRBV4-1 to TRBJ2-1; the match to TRBD2 covers 8 bases. Unmatched junction bases numbered 8, after V lost 4 bases and J lost 0 bases. From germline, CDR1 is MGHRA and CDR2 YSYEKL. The CDR3 covers 17 residues. The CDR3 loop reads CASSRDLSGSSYNEQFF. The CDR3 DNA sequence: TGCGCCAGCAGCCGGGACTTGAGCGGGAGCTCCTACAATGAGCAGTTCTTC.

This clonotype was seen many times. The gene calls are TRBV12-3 or TRBV12-4 and TRBJ2-3, with 10 positions matching TRBD2. The CDR3 spans 16 residues. Trimming removed 4 bases from V and 4 bases from J; junction bases left unmatched: 8. CDR3 in amino acids: CASSSSGRALADTQYF. The CDR3 DNA follows: TGTGCCAGCAGTTCCAGCGGGAGGGCCCTGGCAGATACGCAGTATTTT.

In this sample, this clonotype turned up a few times. V usage is TRBV5-6 and J usage is TRBJ2-5; D unresolved. The germline V gene has CDR1 SGHDT and CDR2 YYEEEE. V dropped 4 bases and J dropped 5 bases, with 12 bases sitting between them. This CDR3 is 13 amino acids long. CDR3 in DNA: TGTGCCAGCAGCGGAGCCCTAGTCGAGACCCAGTACTTC. The encoded protein is CASSGALVETQYF.

DNA of the CDR3: TGTGCCAGCAGCTATCCCTCCCGACAGGGCCTTAATTCACCCCTCCACTTT. It encodes CASSYPSRQGLNSPLHF. The chain couples TRBV6-1 to TRBJ1-6, with TRBD1 matching 7 bases. The junction had 14 bases not matched to a gene; V was cut back by 6 bases and J by 6 bases. The CDR3 sequence is 17 residues long. Germline lookup yields CDR1 MNHNS and CDR2 SASEGT.

This clonotype appeared a few times. V usage is TRBV12-3 or TRBV12-4 and J usage is TRBJ2-3; D is perhaps TRBD2 (6 bases). Trimming pared 1 base from V and 2 bases from J, leaving 10 bases between. The CDR3 runs to 15 residues. The CDR3 reads CASSLGGLSTDTQYF. CDR3 DNA sequence: TGTGCCAGCAGTTTAGGGGGACTCTCCACAGATACGCAGTATTTT.

This chain uses TRBV12-3 or TRBV12-4 with TRBJ2-3; D is unclear. Trimming shortened V by 4 bases and J by 4 bases, and 6 bases separated the two germline ends. The CDR3 runs to 12 residues. The CDR3 sequence is CASSWVADTQYF. In nucleotides, the CDR3 is TGTGCCAGCAGTTGGGTTGCAGATACGCAGTATTTT.

V and J are TRBV9 and TRBJ2-1; 13 bases are shared with TRBD2. The CDR3 sequence is 14 residues long. The junction had 3 bases not matched to a gene; V was cut back by 4 bases and J by 8 bases. The germline CDR1 and CDR2 sequences are SGDLS and YYNGEE. CDR3 nucleotides: TGTGCCAGCAGCCGGACTAGCGGGAGAGATGAGCAGTTCTTC. Translation gives CASSRTSGRDEQFF.